This entry lists 28 T cell receptor beta chains sequenced from one sample in a study of blood T cell repertoires in COVID-19. Some clones are missing from TCRdb's copy, which holds only in-frame ones; the method was immunoSEQ multiplex PCR. The sample comprises around 450,000 clones, about 90% of which are singletons, and 0.6% rests with the top ten. The sequenced sample consisted of PBMCs or T cells enriched from blood (not recorded which). These TCRs come from a young man who had recovered from COVID-19.

The chain links TRBV28 to TRBJ2-1; TRBD2 agrees at 8 bases. Looked up from germline, CDR1 is MDHEN and CDR2 is SYDVKM. The CDR3 is made up of 12 amino acids. J lost 9 bases, V lost 2 bases, and 0 bases had no gene match. The chain's CDR3 is CASSLAGGEQFF. In nucleotides, the CDR3 is TGTGCCAGCAGTTTAGCGGGAGGTGAGCAGTTCTTC.

The chain recombines TRBV4-1 with TRBJ2-7, with D maybe TRBD2 (6 bases). Germline lookup yields CDR1 MGHRA and CDR2 YSYEKL. The CDR3 runs 16 residues. Trimming cost V 2 bases and J 3 bases, with 17 bases left between them. CDR3 loop: CASSQTPGPSDYEQYF. In DNA form, the CDR3 reads TGCGCCAGCAGCCAAACTCCGGGCCCTAGCGACTACGAGCAGTACTTC.

The rearrangement joins TRBV2 to TRBJ2-7, with 7 bases identical to TRBD1. Germline assignment: CDR1 SNHLY and CDR2 FYNNEI. The CDR3 consists of 13 residues. V shed 7 bases, J shed 5 bases, and the junction held 8 bases outside the gene matches. The CDR3 reads CASTQTGTHEQYF. The CDR3 DNA is TGTGCCAGCACACAGACAGGGACACACGAGCAGTACTTC.

This clone was picked up one time. CDR3 region: CASSLEDRVRSPLHF. As DNA, the CDR3 is TGTGCCAGCAGCTTAGAGGACAGGGTGCGTTCACCCCTCCACTTT. The gene calls are TRBV7-6 and TRBJ1-6; 8 bases agree with TRBD1. J gave up 9 bases and V 1 base, and 5 bases lay outside the gene matches. CDR1 is SGHVS and CDR2 is FNYEAQ in the germline V gene. This CDR3 region has 15 residues.

The chain links TRBV7-9 to TRBJ1-3; unclear D gene. V lost 4 bases, J lost 2 bases, and 6 bases lay in between. Germline V gene sequence: CDR1 SEHNR, CDR2 FQNEAQ (reference sequence). The CDR3 contains 13 residues. The CDR3 coding sequence is TGTGCCAGCAGCTCTAGGACTGGAAACACCATATATTTT. Its protein product is CASSSRTGNTIYF.

This clone occurred once. The chain couples TRBV5-1 to TRBJ2-7, with TRBD1 as a possible D gene (6 bases). CDR1 is SGHRS, CDR2 YFSETQ, per germline. V gave up 0 bases and J gave up 6 bases, with 13 bases separating them. The CDR3 loop spans 14 amino acids. Here the CDR3 reads CASSLETTGTEQYF. The CDR3 coding sequence is TGCGCCAGCAGCTTGGAAACCACAGGGACCGAGCAGTACTTC.

This chain connects TRBV5-4 to TRBJ1-2; TRBD1 matches at 7 bases. V trimming: 1 base; J trimming: 4 bases; junction bases outside the gene matches: 7. The CDR3 covers 15 residues. Looked up from germline, CDR1 is SGHNT and CDR2 is YYREEE (reference sequence). The CDR3 reads CASSLSRDSRYGYTF. CDR3 coding DNA: TGTGCCAGCAGCTTGTCTCGGGACAGCCGCTATGGCTACACCTTC.

J is TRBJ1-3 and V is TRBV27, with D possibly matching TRBD1 (5 bases). The germline V and J ends were trimmed by 6 bases and 6 bases, with 15 bases remaining between them. The CDR3 is made up of 14 amino acids. Germline loops: CDR1 MNHEY, CDR2 SMNVEV (reference sequence). DNA of the CDR3: TGTGCCAGCAGCCCCTGGGGCACCCCAAACACCATATATTTT. This sequence encodes CASSPWGTPNTIYF.

The chain joins TRBV21-1 to TRBJ1-3. TRBV21-1 is classified as a pseudogene. This CDR3 spans 15 amino acids. The CDR3 DNA reads TGTGCCAGCGAGGGGGAGGGGATCTCTGGAAACACCATATATTTT. Protein sequence: CASEGEGISGNTIYF.

The chain links TRBV24-1 to TRBJ2-5; D might be TRBD1 (6 bases). This CDR3 is built from 16 residues. Germline V CDR1 and CDR2: KGHDR, SFDVKD. V was trimmed by 4 bases and J by 2 bases, leaving 16 bases between them. The CDR3 loop reads CATSDPGGQIQETQYF. DNA of the CDR3: TGTGCCACCAGTGACCCGGGTGGACAGATTCAAGAGACCCAGTACTTC.

The chain is built from TRBV28 and TRBJ1-5, with D tentatively TRBD1 (6 bases). Germline V gene sequence: CDR1 MDHEN, CDR2 SYDVKM. CDR3 length equals 15 residues. The V end lost 8 bases, the J end lost 0 bases, and 14 bases lay between the germline ends. The CDR3 region has the DNA TGTGCCAGCCGGACAGAAGACTATAGCAATCAGCCCCAGCATTTT. Translating it yields CASRTEDYSNQPQHF.

This chain connects TRBV18 to TRBJ2-7, with D maybe TRBD1 (6 bases). Germline assignment: CDR1 KGHSH and CDR2 LQKENI. V lost 3 bases and J 6 bases, leaving 12 bases between the germline ends. The CDR3 spans 13 residues. The CDR3 protein is CASSPNRAGEQYF. The CDR3 coding sequence is TGTGCCAGCTCACCTAACAGGGCCGGCGAGCAGTACTTC. Combining the CDR3 with reference TRBV18 and TRBJ2-7 gives the whole variable domain NAGVMQNPRHLVRRRGQEARLRCSPMKGHSHVYWYRQLPEEGLKFMVYLQKENIIDESGMPKERFSAEFPKEGPSILRIQQVVRGDSAAYFCASSPNRAGEQYFGPGTRLTVT.

This clone was recorded only once. The rearrangement links TRBV10-2 to TRBJ1-2; 8 bases align to TRBD1. The CDR3 covers 16 residues. Trimming at V came to 8 bases and at J to 4 bases, leaving 15 bases not matched to a gene. Germline V lookup: CDR1 WSHSY, CDR2 SAAADI. This CDR3 is CASSSEQGGVAYGYTF. The CDR3 nucleotides read TGCGCCAGCTCCTCGGAACAGGGGGGTGTGGCCTATGGCTACACCTTC.

The J gene is TRBJ2-1, the V gene TRBV2, with a tentative D call TRBD2 (6 bases). The CDR3 runs to 13 residues. V was clipped by 4 bases and J by 3 bases, with 7 bases between them. Germline assignment: CDR1 SNHLY and CDR2 FYNNEI. In DNA, the CDR3 is TGTGCCAGCAGTGTGGGGGGCTACAATGAGCAGTTCTTC. It specifies CASSVGGYNEQFF.

The V call is TRBV12-5, the J call TRBJ1-2; no reliable D call. Per the germline V gene, CDR1 is LGHNT and CDR2 is FRNRAP. The CDR3 sequence is 15 residues long. V lost 2 bases and J lost 1, with 11 bases in between. This chain's CDR3 is CASGLRTILNYGYTF. CDR3 sequence (DNA): TGTGCTAGTGGTTTGAGAACAATCCTTAACTATGGCTACACCTTC. Full variable domain (missing parts from reference TRBV12-5 and TRBJ1-2): DARVTQTPRHKVTEMGQEVTMRCQPILGHNTVFWYRQTMMQGLELLAYFRNRAPLDDSGMPKDRFSAEMPDATLATLKIQPSEPRDSAVYFCASGLRTILNYGYTFGSGTRLTVV.

This clone is a singleton in its sample. This chain connects TRBV12-5 to TRBJ1-6, with 11 bases matching TRBD1. V trimming: 0 bases; J trimming: 6 bases; junction bases outside the gene matches: 16. This CDR3 spans 21 amino acids. Germline CDR1 LGHNT, CDR2 FRNRAP. The CDR3 bases are TGTGCTAGTGGTTTGGTACTTCGTGGTTTGGGGGACAGGGGGGCTAATTCACCCCTCCACTTT. Encoded protein: CASGLVLRGLGDRGANSPLHF.

V is TRBV2 and J is TRBJ1-1, with D hard to call. The CDR3 totals 14 residues. The germline V and J ends were trimmed by 5 bases and 0 bases, with 10 bases remaining between them. CDR1 is SNHLY and CDR2 is FYNNEI in the germline V gene. The CDR3 is CASSTIEMNTEAFF. DNA of the CDR3: TGTGCCAGCAGTACTATTGAAATGAACACTGAAGCTTTCTTT.

The gene calls are TRBV30 and TRBJ2-1; a possible D gene is TRBD2 (5 bases). Trimming removed 2 bases at V and 9 bases at J, with 17 bases between. The germline V gene encodes CDR1 GTSNPN and CDR2 SVGIG (reference sequence). The CDR3 contains 14 residues. CDR3 nucleotides: TGTGCCTGGAGTCACGGACTGGGATGGAGTGAGCAGTTCTTC. Translating gives CAWSHGLGWSEQFF.

This chain links TRBV10-2 with TRBJ2-1; TRBD2 matches at 9 bases. The V segment lost 0 bases and the J segment 7 bases; nucleotides outside the gene matches: 10. The germline V gene encodes CDR1 WSHSY and CDR2 SAAADI. This CDR3 is built from 17 residues. CDR3 in amino acids: CASSESFGLAGTNEQFF. Written as DNA, the CDR3 is TGCGCCAGCAGTGAGTCATTCGGGCTAGCGGGAACGAATGAGCAGTTCTTC.

This clone was detected only once. The genes are TRBV5-1 and TRBJ2-3, with 7 bases matching TRBD1. The germline CDR1 and CDR2 sequences are SGHRS and YFSETQ. This CDR3 contains 15 residues. The trim removed 4 bases at V and 2 bases at J, leaving 7 bases unmatched. CDR3 protein: CASSPDRANTDTQYF. The CDR3 DNA reads as TGCGCCAGCAGCCCAGACAGGGCAAACACAGATACGCAGTATTTT.

This clone was seen a single time. The chain couples TRBV19 to TRBJ2-1, with 9 bases matching TRBD2. The V segment lost 5 bases and the J segment 2 bases; nucleotides outside the gene matches: 4. Germline lookup yields CDR1 LNHDA and CDR2 SQIVND (reference sequence). The CDR3 loop spans 15 amino acids. The CDR3 loop is CASSSRGGTYNEQFF. DNA for the CDR3: TGTGCCAGTAGTTCGCGGGGGGGGACCTACAATGAGCAGTTCTTC.

The chain joins TRBV3-1 (or the pseudogene TRBV3-2) to TRBJ2-2, with D possibly matching TRBD2 (6 bases). Germline V lookup: CDR1 LGHDT, CDR2 YNNKEL (reference sequence). V lost 4 bases and J 5 bases, leaving 14 bases between the germline ends. This CDR3 spans 15 amino acids. CDR3: CASSPGSGVTGELFF. The DNA for the CDR3 is TGTGCCAGCAGCCCCGGCTCGGGAGTGACCGGGGAGCTGTTTTTT.

The chain recombines TRBV18 with TRBJ1-2, with TRBD1 matching over 7 bases. Germline CDR1 reads KGHSH; CDR2 reads LQKENI. V was pared by 2 bases and J by 8 bases, with 8 bases of the junction left unmatched. CDR3 size: 14 residues. The CDR3 DNA reads as TGTGCCAGCTCACCATTAGGACAGGCTGACGGCTACACCTTC. The encoded protein is CASSPLGQADGYTF.

Only a few counts were recorded for this clone. The gene calls are TRBV10-1 and TRBJ1-1; D gene uncertain. The germline CDR1 and CDR2 sequences are WNHNN and SYGVQD (reference sequence). The V end lost 3 bases, the J end lost 2 bases, and 16 bases lay between the germline ends. This CDR3 comprises 16 residues. The CDR3 spells CASSELVGAPNTEAFF. In DNA, the CDR3 is TGCGCCAGCAGTGAATTGGTGGGCGCTCCTAACACTGAAGCTTTCTTT.

The chain is built from TRBV27 and TRBJ1-1, with TRBD1 matching 8 bases. Germline CDR1 MNHEY, CDR2 SMNVEV (reference sequence). Trimming cost V 8 bases and J 4 bases; bases outside gene matches: 12. The CDR3 runs 15 residues. CDR3 residues: CASGILQGAPTEAFF. The CDR3 DNA sequence: TGTGCCAGCGGAATTCTGCAGGGGGCGCCCACTGAAGCTTTCTTT.

The CDR3 DNA is TGTGCCAGCAGTGCCGAGAAGAACACTGAAGCTTTCTTT. Protein sequence: CASSAEKNTEAFF. This chain links TRBV6-4 with TRBJ1-1; D gene unclear. V was clipped by 4 bases and J by 1 base, with 7 bases between them. The CDR3 contains 13 residues. Germline assignment: CDR1 MRHNA and CDR2 SNTAGT.

The rearrangement joins TRBV7-8 to TRBJ2-5; TRBD2 matches at 7 bases. CDR3 length equals 13 residues. CDR1 is SGHVS, CDR2 FQNEAQ, per germline. J gave up 4 bases and V 3 bases, and 2 bases lay outside the gene matches. Here the CDR3 reads CASSLGGGETQYF. CDR3 nucleotides: TGTGCCAGCAGCTTGGGGGGGGGAGAGACCCAGTACTTC.

The V gene is TRBV28, the J gene TRBJ1-2; D gene unclear. Trimming took off 6 bases at V and 5 bases at J, with 7 bases between the two ends. Germline loops: CDR1 MDHEN, CDR2 SYDVKM. The CDR3 is 11 residues long. The chain's CDR3 is CASRAPYGYTF. In DNA, the CDR3 is TGTGCCAGCAGAGCCCCTTATGGCTACACCTTC.